The T cell receptor (beta chain) described here comes from a study of T-cell reconstitution after alpha-beta-depleted transplantation in children. The CDR3 length is 14 residues. Trimming pared 0 bases from V and 3 bases from J, leaving 12 bases between. Germline-derived CDR1 and CDR2 are DFQATT and SNEGSKA (reference sequence). This sample's TCRbeta library carried unique molecular identifier barcodes. One entry per CDR3 protein results from TCRdb running MiXCR on the PCR reads. The sample records over 400,000 distinct CDR3 sequences, under 15% being singletons. This clonotype came up a few times. The starting material was PBMCs from the stem cell graft donor, obtained from the stem cell graft. The chain uses TRBV20-1 and TRBJ2-7; D call uncertain. The TCR comes from a human donor who donated a stem cell graft to a child with combined immunodeficiency. CDR3 nucleotides: TGCAGTGCTAGAGATCACTACACCCACTACGAGCAGTACTTC. It specifies CSARDHYTHYEQYF.